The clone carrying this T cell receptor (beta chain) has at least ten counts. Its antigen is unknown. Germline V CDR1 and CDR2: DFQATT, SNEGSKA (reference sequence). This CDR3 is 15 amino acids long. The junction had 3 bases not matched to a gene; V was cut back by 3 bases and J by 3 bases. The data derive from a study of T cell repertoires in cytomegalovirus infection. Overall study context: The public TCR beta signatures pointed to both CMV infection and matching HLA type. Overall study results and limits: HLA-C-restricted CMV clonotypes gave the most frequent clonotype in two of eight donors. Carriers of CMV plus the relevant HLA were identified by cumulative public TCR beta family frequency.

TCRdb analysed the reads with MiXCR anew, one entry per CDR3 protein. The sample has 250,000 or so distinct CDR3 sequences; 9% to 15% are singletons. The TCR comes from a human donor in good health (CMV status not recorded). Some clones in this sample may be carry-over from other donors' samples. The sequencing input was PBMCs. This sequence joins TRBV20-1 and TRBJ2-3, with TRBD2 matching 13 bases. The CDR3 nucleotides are TGCAGTGCTAGCACTAGCGGGAGGGGAACAGATACGCAGTATTTT. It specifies CSASTSGRGTDTQYF.